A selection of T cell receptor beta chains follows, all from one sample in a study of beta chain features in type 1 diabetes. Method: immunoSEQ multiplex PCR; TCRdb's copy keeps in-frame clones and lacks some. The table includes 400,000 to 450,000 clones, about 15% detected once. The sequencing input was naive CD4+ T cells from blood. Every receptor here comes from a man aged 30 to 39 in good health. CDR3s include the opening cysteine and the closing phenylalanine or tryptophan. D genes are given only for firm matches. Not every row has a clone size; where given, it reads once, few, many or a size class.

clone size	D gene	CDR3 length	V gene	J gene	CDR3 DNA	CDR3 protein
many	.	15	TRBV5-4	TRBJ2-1	TGTGCCAGCAGCTTCACGGGTCGGACGGACAGCGAGCAGTTCTTC	CASSFTGRTDSEQFF
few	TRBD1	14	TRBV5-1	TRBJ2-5	TGCGCCAGCAGCTGGGGGACAGCCCAAGAGACCCAGTACTTC	CASSWGTAQETQYF
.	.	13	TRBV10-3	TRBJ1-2	TGTGCCACCAAAGGGGACACGGGACATGGCTACACCTTC	CATKGDTGHGYTF
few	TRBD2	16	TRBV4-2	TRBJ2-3	TGTGCCAGCAGCCCCGGACTAGCGGGAGACACAGATACGCAGTATTTT	CASSPGLAGDTDTQYF
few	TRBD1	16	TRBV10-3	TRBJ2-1	TGTGCCATCAGTGATAAGACAGGGCGGACTTACAATGAGCAGTTCTTC	CAISDKTGRTYNEQFF
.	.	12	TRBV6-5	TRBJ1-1	TGTGCCAGCAGTGAATGGAACACTGAAGCTTTCTTT	CASSEWNTEAFF
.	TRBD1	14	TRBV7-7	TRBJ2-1	TGTGCCAGCAGCTCGGGACAGGGAGTTGATGAGCAGTTCTTC	CASSSGQGVDEQFF
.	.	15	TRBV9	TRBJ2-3	TGTGCCAGCAGCCCCCGGCGGGGTAGGGCAGATACGCAGTATTTT	CASSPRRGRADTQYF
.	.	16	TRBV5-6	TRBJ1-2	TGTGCCAGCAGCTTGGACCCCAAACGGATTAGGTATGGCTACACCTTC	CASSLDPKRIRYGYTF
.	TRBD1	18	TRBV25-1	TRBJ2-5	TGTGCCAGCAGTGCCAGCAGGGGGCGAGCACCGAGGCCGGAGACCCAGTACTTC	CASSASRGRAPRPETQYF
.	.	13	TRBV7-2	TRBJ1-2	TGTGCCAGCAGCTTAGGCAGGGCATATGGCTACACCTTC	CASSLGRAYGYTF
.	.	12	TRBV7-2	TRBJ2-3	TGTGCCAGCAGCTTAATGACAGATACGCAGTATTTT	CASSLMTDTQYF
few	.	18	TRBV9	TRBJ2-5	TGTGCCAGCAGCGTAGGCTCTGGCGGGGGCGTATTTCAAGAGACCCAGTACTTC	CASSVGSGGGVFQETQYF
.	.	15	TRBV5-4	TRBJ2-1	TGTGCCAGCAGCCTAGGGACTTTACGGGGCGATGAGCAGTTCTTC	CASSLGTLRGDEQFF
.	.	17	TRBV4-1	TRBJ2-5	TGCGCCAGCAGCCAAGTCTGGGTCCCCGGGACGGGGGAGACCCAGTACTTC	CASSQVWVPGTGETQYF
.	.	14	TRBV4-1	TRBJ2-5	TGCGCCAGCAGCCAAGATAGGGGAATGGGGACCCAGTACTTC	CASSQDRGMGTQYF
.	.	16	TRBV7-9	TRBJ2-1	TGTGCCAGCAGTCCTAATTGGGGTACACTAACCAATGAGCAGTTCTTC	CASSPNWGTLTNEQFF
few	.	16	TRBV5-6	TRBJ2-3	TGTGCCAGCAGCTTTGCCCCGGGACGGGGCACAGATACGCAGTATTTT	CASSFAPGRGTDTQYF
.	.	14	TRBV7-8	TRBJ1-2	TGTGCCAGCAGCCTCCGAGAGGTGGCGTATGGCTACACCTTC	CASSLREVAYGYTF
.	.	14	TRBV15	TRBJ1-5	TGTGCCACCAGCAATTTAACCCGGGGGCAGCCCCAGCATTTT	CATSNLTRGQPQHF
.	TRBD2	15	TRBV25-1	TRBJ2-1	TGTGCCAGCAGTAAACGGGGACTAGCGGGAGGTGAGCAGTTCTTC	CASSKRGLAGGEQFF
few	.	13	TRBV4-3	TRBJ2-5	TGCGCCAGCAGCCAGAAGCCCTCGACAGAGCAGTACTTC	CASSQKPSTEQYF
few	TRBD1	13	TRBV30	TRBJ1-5	TGTGCCTGGAATGGACAGGGGAGTCAGCCCCAGCATTTT	CAWNGQGSQPQHF
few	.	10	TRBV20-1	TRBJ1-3	TGCAGTGCTGGCCGAGACACCATATATTTT	CSAGRDTIYF
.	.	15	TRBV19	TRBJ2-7	TGTGCCAGTAGTTCTTACGAAACTCCCTCCTACGAGCAGTACTTC	CASSSYETPSYEQYF
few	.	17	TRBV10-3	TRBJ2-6	TGTGCCATCAGTGAGTCGGCCGGGAGCTCTGGGGCCAACGTCCTGACTTTC	CAISESAGSSGANVLTF
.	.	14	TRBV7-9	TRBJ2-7	TGTGCCAGCAGCTTAGACTTCCAGGGCCCGGAGCAGTACTTC	CASSLDFQGPEQYF
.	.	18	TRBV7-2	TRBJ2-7	TGTGCCAGCAGCTTAAGGGGGGCCCAGGGACACGTCCTCTACGAGCAGTACTTC	CASSLRGAQGHVLYEQYF
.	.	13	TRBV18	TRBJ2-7	TGTGCCAGCTCATCCCCAGGGGAGGGCGAGCAGTACTTC	CASSSPGEGEQYF
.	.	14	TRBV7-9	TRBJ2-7	TGTGCCAGCAGCTTAGCAGGGGGAAACTACGAGCAGTACTTC	CASSLAGGNYEQYF
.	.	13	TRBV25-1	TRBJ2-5	TGTGCCAGCAGTGAATATACAGGGGAGACCCAGTACTTC	CASSEYTGETQYF
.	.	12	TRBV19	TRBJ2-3	TGTGCCAGTAGTATCAAAGGGAATACGCAGTATTTT	CASSIKGNTQYF
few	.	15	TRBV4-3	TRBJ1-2	TGCGCCAGCAGCCAAGTAGGGAGAGACGACTATGGCTACACCTTC	CASSQVGRDDYGYTF